This paragraph covers one T cell receptor beta chain sequence. Its target is unknown. Germline V gene sequence: CDR1 SGDLS, CDR2 YYNGEE. The CDR3 has 13 amino acids. Trimming cost V 4 bases and J 8 bases, with 10 bases left between them. This record comes from a study of siplizumab effects on memory and regulatory T cells. Study-wide findings and caveats: Many proliferating CD4+ or CD8+ clones remained unclassified. Roughly 75-95% of them could not be assigned either a naive or a memory phenotype. Apparently more diverse than memory cells, naive T cells also seemed major alloresponse contributors. The Treg-derived share of mappable alloreactive CD4+ clones averaged 68.8% with siplizumab and approximately 28% in controls.

Sequencing used immunoSEQ multiplex PCR; TCRdb keeps in-frame clones, though not all of them. The repertoire includes under 100,000 clones, 80% to 90% of them detected once, and 1.5% sits in the top ten. The clonotype comes from a human donor in good health. The sequenced sample was Tregs sorted from blood. The V gene is TRBV9, the J gene TRBJ1-6; D unresolved. The CDR3 sequence is CASSSGRDSPLHF. For the CDR3, the DNA is TGTGCCAGCAGCTCGGGCCGGGATTCACCCCTCCACTTT.